This T cell receptor beta chain emerged from a study of a mutant IDH1 vaccine in newly diagnosed glioma. Across the whole study: The patients received vaccinations eight times, in weeks 1, 3, 5, 7, 11, 15, 19 and 23.

Time point reported: week 11, during vaccination. The content of each vaccine dose was 300 ug of mutant IDH1 20-mer peptide, and topical imiquimod accompanied it. The CDR3 runs 14 residues. V was clipped by 0 bases and J by 7 bases, with 12 bases between them. Germline CDR1 and CDR2: LGHNA and YSLEER. This clone appeared a few times. The antigen remains unidentified. Study conclusions and caveats: The authors found pseudoprogression apparently unrelated to changes in top peripheral T cell clonotypes.

TCRdb keeps only in-frame clones here, not all; method: immunoSEQ multiplex PCR. The table has over 55,000 clones, about 89% seen once. The receptor comes from a man aged 40-49 years with glioma. The source material was PBMCs, sampled from a glioma patient whose treatment included an IDH1 peptide vaccine. This rearrangement joins TRBV4-3 to TRBJ1-2; D gene unclear. CDR3 bases: TGCGCCAGCAGCCAAGATGGCGGGGTAGGTGGCTACACCTTC. It is translated as CASSQDGGVGGYTF.